This TCR beta chain is drawn from a study of blood T cell repertoires in COVID-19. V lost 1 base to trimming and J lost 0 bases, with 10 bases between them. The length of the CDR3 is 16 residues. Germline-derived CDR1 and CDR2 are SGHVS and FNYEAQ. TCRdb's copy holds only in-frame clones and misses some; the assay was immunoSEQ multiplex PCR. The data show under 450,000 clones, about 88% seen once. The sample taken for sequencing was peripheral blood. This chain connects TRBV7-6 to TRBJ2-1, with D possibly matching TRBD2 (5 bases). This TCR was recovered from a woman aged 40 to 50 with COVID-19, enrolled during active disease. CDR3 DNA sequence: TGTGCCAGCAGCTTAGAAGGACTTAGCTCCTACAATGAGCAGTTCTTC. Protein: CASSLEGLSSYNEQFF. The entire variable domain, with the rest obtained from reference TRBV7-6 and TRBJ2-1, is as follows: GAGVSQSPRYKVTKRGQDVALRCDPISGHVSLYWYRQALGQGPEFLTYFNYEAQQDKSGLPNDRFSAERPEGSISTLTIQRTEQRDSAMYRCASSLEGLSSYNEQFFGPGTRLTVL.